What follows are 27 T cell receptor beta chains derived from one specimen sequenced in a study of monozygotic twins with inflammatory bowel disease. One entry per CDR3 protein, without DNA, is what TCRdb gives after re-calling the 5' RACE reads. This repertoire comprises around 150,000 distinct CDR3 sequences; its ten largest clones make up 2.4%. Sequenced input: blood. Receptor source: a human donor with ulcerative colitis or Crohn's disease, or a healthy co-twin of an affected twin (not recorded which).

J is TRBJ1-2 and V is TRBV5-1. Germline V gene data show CDR1 as SGHRS and CDR2 as YFSETQ. This CDR3 has 14 amino acids. The CDR3 loop reads CASSLVAENYGYTF.

The rearrangement uses TRBV5-1 and TRBJ2-5; TCRdb's D call of TRBD1 is untestable without DNA. This CDR3 region has 15 residues. Germline V gene data show CDR1 as SGHRS and CDR2 as YFSETQ. The CDR3 region is CASSFTQGRKETQYF.

The CDR3 region is CASSSDRGTEAFF. This chain joins TRBV7-6 and TRBJ1-1; there is no DNA to check the TCRdb D call of TRBD1. The germline gives CDR1 SGHVS, CDR2 FNYEAQ. CDR3 length equals 13 residues.

The chain uses TRBV5-1 and TRBJ2-1. Germline CDR1 is SGHRS and CDR2 is YFSETQ. The CDR3 length is 14 residues. This CDR3 is CASSLAGPYNEQFF.

This chain uses TRBV27 with TRBJ2-1; TCRdb calls TRBD1, which cannot be checked without DNA. The germline gives CDR1 MNHEY, CDR2 SMNVEV (reference sequence). The CDR3 has 14 amino acids. This chain's CDR3 is CASTIRGQSNEQFF.

The V and J genes are TRBV2 and TRBJ1-1. The V gene's germline CDR1 is SNHLY and CDR2 FYNNEI. The CDR3 has 13 amino acids. The CDR3 is CASSRVGNTEAFF.

This chain links TRBV7-9 with TRBJ1-6; the TRBD1 assignment by TCRdb is unverifiable without DNA. The germline gives CDR1 SEHNR, CDR2 FQNEAQ (reference sequence). The CDR3 is 15 amino acids. The CDR3 here is CASSAFGQGNSPLHF.

The chain combines TRBV28 with TRBJ1-5. From germline, CDR1 is MDHEN and CDR2 SYDVKM. This CDR3 comprises 17 residues. CDR3 protein: CASSLLTSSAEGQPQHF.

V is TRBV4-2 and J is TRBJ2-7; the D gene TCRdb calls, TRBD2, cannot be checked with no DNA. The CDR3 contains 18 residues. From germline, CDR1 is LGHNA and CDR2 YNFKEQ. CDR3: CASSQDLPQRGASYEQYF.

This sequence joins TRBV7-6 and TRBJ2-5; TCRdb calls TRBD1, which cannot be checked without DNA. This CDR3 has 14 residues. Germline CDR1 is SGHVS and CDR2 is FNYEAQ. The CDR3 region is CASSLDGPGETQYF.

CDR3: CASSYLDAGGQDTQYF. The gene calls are TRBV5-1 and TRBJ2-3; the D gene TCRdb calls, TRBD2, cannot be checked with no DNA. Germline V gene sequence: CDR1 SGHRS, CDR2 YFSETQ. This CDR3 comprises 16 residues.

V and J are TRBV20-1 and TRBJ1-1; TCRdb reports TRBD1, a call that lacks DNA to check it against. CDR1 is DFQATT and CDR2 is SNEGSKA in the germline V gene (reference sequence). The CDR3 has 13 residues. CDR3: CSALTGEGSEAFF.

V is TRBV20-1 and J is TRBJ1-3. This CDR3 contains 15 residues. Germline CDR1 DFQATT, CDR2 SNEGSKA (reference sequence). The CDR3 sequence: CSATFGVDSGNTIYF.

The rearrangement uses TRBV25-1 and TRBJ2-5; there is no DNA to check the TCRdb D call of TRBD2. The CDR3 extends over 14 amino acids. CDR1 is MGHDK, CDR2 SYGVNS, per germline. This CDR3 reads CASSGRENQETQYF.

This chain joins TRBV20-1 and TRBJ2-5; the TRBD2 assignment by TCRdb is unverifiable without DNA. CDR1 is DFQATT and CDR2 is SNEGSKA in the germline V gene (reference sequence). CDR3 length equals 12 residues. The CDR3 sequence: CSAGRDPETQYF.

V usage is TRBV28 and J usage is TRBJ1-4. CDR1 and CDR2 from the germline V gene are MDHEN and SYDVKM. The CDR3 consists of 16 residues. CDR3 loop: CASSFAERSLNEKLFF.

This chain uses TRBV9 with TRBJ2-5; TCRdb returns TRBD2, unconfirmable since there is no DNA. Germline V gene sequence: CDR1 SGDLS, CDR2 YYNGEE. The CDR3 contains 14 residues. The CDR3 is CASNDEGRSETQYF.

CDR3 sequence reads: CASSQKLAVREQYF. This sequence joins TRBV4-3 and TRBJ2-7; TCRdb selects TRBD2, and the lack of DNA leaves this call unchecked. The CDR3 loop spans 14 amino acids. Per the germline V gene, CDR1 is LGHNA and CDR2 is YSLEER.

CDR3 loop: CASSLNRDNEQFF. The chain links TRBV11-2 to TRBJ2-1; TCRdb outputs TRBD1, but without DNA this stays unchecked. The germline V gene encodes CDR1 SGHAT and CDR2 FQNNGV. CDR3 length: 13 amino acids. Filled out from reference TRBV11-2 and TRBJ2-1, the complete variable domain reads EAGVAQSPRYKIIEKRQSVAFWCNPISGHATLYWYQQILGQGPKLLIQFQNNGVVDDSQLPKDRFSAERLKGVDSTLKIQPAKLEDSAVYLCASSLNRDNEQFFGPGTRLTVL.

The J gene is TRBJ1-6, the V gene TRBV20-1. CDR3 size: 12 residues. The V gene's germline CDR1 is DFQATT and CDR2 SNEGSKA (reference sequence). Here the CDR3 reads CSARDAGRALHF.

This rearrangement joins TRBV20-1 to TRBJ2-1; the D call of TRBD1 rests on TCRdb alone, since no DNA is present to check it. Looked up from germline, CDR1 is DFQATT and CDR2 is SNEGSKA (reference sequence). The CDR3 sequence is 15 residues long. This CDR3 reads CSAGQGHRSYNEQFF.

The chain employs TRBV5-4 and TRBJ2-7; TCRdb's assignment of TRBD1 cannot be checked, as there is no DNA. Per germline, CDR1 SGHNT and CDR2 YYREEE (reference sequence). This CDR3 is built from 15 residues. The CDR3 is CASSLERADPYEQYF.

The chain uses TRBV4-3 and TRBJ2-1; the D call from TCRdb, TRBD2, cannot be confirmed without DNA. The CDR3 extends over 19 amino acids. Germline V gene data show CDR1 as LGHNA and CDR2 as YSLEER. The CDR3 protein is CASSQDRLAGGGTYNEQFF.

V gene TRBV7-2 combines with J gene TRBJ2-5. Germline assignment: CDR1 SGHTA and CDR2 FQGNSA. CDR3 length equals 15 residues. CDR3 residues: CASSFNTMPQETQYF.

V usage is TRBV20-1 and J usage is TRBJ2-5; TCRdb reports TRBD2, a call that lacks DNA to check it against. Germline V CDR1 and CDR2: DFQATT, SNEGSKA (reference sequence). The CDR3 length is 15 residues. CDR3 loop: CSASRASGDQETQYF.

The chain uses TRBV6-1 and TRBJ1-5. Germline loops: CDR1 MNHNS, CDR2 SASEGT. The CDR3 totals 15 residues. This CDR3 reads CASSEAGHSNQPQHF.

This sequence joins TRBV5-1 and TRBJ2-7. Germline assignment: CDR1 SGHRS and CDR2 YFSETQ. This CDR3 is built from 13 residues. This CDR3 is CASSLQVNYEQYF.